Shown below are 24 T cell receptor beta chains from a single sample sequenced in a study of control samples from healthy donors and cancer patients (dated by TCRdb to between 2020 and 2021). The method was the immunoSEQ multiplex PCR assay. TCRdb limited this immuneACCESS table to in-frame rearrangements with V and J called. A share of clones is missing; checked studies link under half to unresolved V genes, and the rest is unexplained. Within this sample are about 110,000 clones, with around 87% of them counted one time only. 3.5% to 4% of the sample is in the top ten clones. Sequenced input: PBMCs. Receptors were obtained from a woman in her fifties or sixties with lung cancer.

The CDR3 region has the DNA TGTGCCAGCAGCCAAGCCTCTGGTGCCCTTAATGAAAAACTGTTTTTT. Amino acid sequence: CASSQASGALNEKLFF. The chain links TRBV3-1 (or the pseudogene TRBV3-2) to TRBJ1-4; D unresolved. CDR3 length equals 16 residues. The ends were cut back, 1 base at V and 4 bases at J, with 13 bases in the middle. Germline V lookup: CDR1 LGHDT, CDR2 YNNKEL (reference sequence).

This chain uses TRBV19 with TRBJ1-6; no clear D gene. Germline V gene sequence: CDR1 LNHDA, CDR2 SQIVND (reference sequence). CDR3 length: 16 residues. V lost 5 bases and J 9 bases, leaving 20 bases between the germline ends. Here the CDR3 reads CASSRERREVVSPLHF. CDR3 nucleotides: TGTGCCAGTAGTCGTGAAAGAAGGGAGGTAGTTTCACCCCTCCACTTT.

This sequence joins TRBV19 and TRBJ1-4, with D tentatively TRBD1 (5 bases). Germline V gene sequence: CDR1 LNHDA, CDR2 SQIVND (reference sequence). The ends were cut back, 7 bases at V and 1 base at J, with 13 bases in the middle. This CDR3 contains 15 residues. The CDR3 protein is CASMRQPGTNEKLFF. CDR3 nucleotides: TGTGCCAGTATGCGACAGCCGGGAACTAATGAAAAACTGTTTTTT.

The chain has TRBV15 and TRBJ1-2; D perhaps matches TRBD1 (5 bases). Trimming removed 0 bases from V and 4 bases from J, with 15 bases in between. The CDR3 runs 16 residues. Germline assignment: CDR1 LNHNV and CDR2 YYDKDF (reference sequence). CDR3 loop: CATSRDPGEGRYGYTF. For the CDR3, the DNA is TGTGCCACCAGCAGAGATCCTGGAGAGGGGCGCTATGGCTACACCTTC. The variable domain in full, with the rest retrieved from reference TRBV15 and TRBJ1-2, is DAMVIQNPRYQVTQFGKPVTLSCSQTLNHNVMYWYQQKSSQAPKLLFHYYDKDFNNEADTPDNFQSRRPNTSFCFLDIRSPGLGDTAMYLCATSRDPGEGRYGYTFGSGTRLTVV.

The CDR3 loop is CASSLAQTGHGYTF. In nucleotides, the CDR3 is TGTGCCAGCAGCTTGGCACAGACAGGGCATGGCTACACCTTC. This sequence joins TRBV7-3 and TRBJ1-2; 7 bases fit TRBD1. This CDR3 spans 14 amino acids. Germline V gene data show CDR1 as SGHTA and CDR2 as FQGTGA. J lost 6 bases, V lost 3 bases, and 7 bases had no gene match. Together with reference TRBV7-3 and TRBJ1-2, the CDR3 gives the full variable domain: GAGVSQTPSNKVTEKGKYVELRCDPISGHTALYWYRQSLGQGPEFLIYFQGTGAADDSGLPNDRFFAVRPEGSVSTLKIQRTERGDSAVYLCASSLAQTGHGYTFGSGTRLTVV.

The rearrangement uses TRBV15 and TRBJ1-1, with TRBD1 as a possible D gene (5 bases). CDR1 is LNHNV and CDR2 is YYDKDF in the germline V gene (reference sequence). V was pared by 3 bases and J by 3 bases, with 14 bases between. The CDR3 covers 15 residues. CDR3 amino acids: CATSRTKGMDTEAFF. CDR3 coding DNA: TGTGCCACCAGCAGGACAAAGGGGATGGACACTGAAGCTTTCTTT. The full variable domain, in which reference TRBV15 and TRBJ1-1 provide the parts outside the CDR3, is DAMVIQNPRYQVTQFGKPVTLSCSQTLNHNVMYWYQQKSSQAPKLLFHYYDKDFNNEADTPDNFQSRRPNTSFCFLDIRSPGLGDTAMYLCATSRTKGMDTEAFFGQGTRLTVV.

The rearrangement links TRBV30 to TRBJ2-5; 9 nucleotides agree with TRBD1. This CDR3 spans 14 amino acids. Germline V gene lookup returns CDR1 GTSNPN and CDR2 SVGIG (reference sequence). J lost 6 bases, V lost 0 bases, and 5 bases had no gene match. The chain's CDR3 is CAWSVRQGVKTQYF. CDR3 bases: TGTGCCTGGAGTGTACGACAGGGGGTAAAGACCCAGTACTTC.

The V and J genes are TRBV5-1 and TRBJ2-5; the D gene is possibly TRBD1 (6 bases). The CDR3 extends over 14 amino acids. The germline V and J ends were trimmed by 0 bases and 1 base, with 7 bases remaining between them. Looked up from germline, CDR1 is SGHRS and CDR2 is YFSETQ. The CDR3 reads CASSLEGGQETQYF. CDR3 sequence (DNA): TGCGCCAGCAGCTTGGAAGGGGGCCAAGAGACCCAGTACTTC.

The DNA for the CDR3 is TGTGCCAGCAGTTTAAGATCGAGTGGATGGACAGGGAACTATGGCTACACCTTC. This encodes CASSLRSSGWTGNYGYTF. This sequence joins TRBV27 and TRBJ1-2, with TRBD1 matching 8 bases. CDR3 size: 18 residues. V shed 2 bases and J 2 bases; nucleotides not matched to a gene: 13. Germline lookup yields CDR1 MNHEY and CDR2 SMNVEV (reference sequence).

The V call is TRBV2, the J call TRBJ1-1; D is perhaps TRBD1 (6 bases). CDR3 length equals 18 residues. Trimming shortened V by 2 bases and J by 0 bases, and 19 bases separated the two germline ends. Per the germline V gene, CDR1 is SNHLY and CDR2 is FYNNEI. The CDR3 loop reads CASSERGRGIYMNTEAFF. The CDR3 nucleotides read TGTGCCAGCAGTGAAAGGGGCAGGGGAATTTACATGAACACTGAAGCTTTCTTT.

The rearrangement links TRBV5-5 to TRBJ1-1; TRBD1 might be the D (6 bases). The germline V gene has CDR1 SGHKS and CDR2 YYEKEE (reference sequence). The CDR3 spans 16 residues. V lost 6 bases to trimming and J lost 0 bases, with 18 bases between them. In DNA, the CDR3 is TGTGCCAGCACTCCCGACAGGTCCTCGATGAACACTGAAGCTTTCTTT. It yields the protein CASTPDRSSMNTEAFF.

The chain is built from TRBV11-2 and TRBJ2-7, with D possibly TRBD2 on 5 matching bases. Germline lookup yields CDR1 SGHAT and CDR2 FQNNGV. V was cut by 4 bases and J by 5 bases, with 24 bases left in between. This CDR3 is 17 amino acids long. The CDR3 sequence is CASSSARGSGIGDEQYF. The CDR3 DNA reads as TGTGCCAGCAGCTCCGCCCGTGGGTCGGGGATAGGCGACGAGCAGTACTTC.

V gene TRBV5-4 combines with J gene TRBJ1-1; D may be TRBD1 (5 bases). The CDR3 runs 14 residues. Looked up from germline, CDR1 is SGHNT and CDR2 is YYREEE (reference sequence). Trimming cost V 0 bases and J 1 base, with 7 bases left between them. CDR3 sequence (DNA): TGTGCCAGCAGCTTGGACAGGTCGAACACTGAAGCTTTCTTT. Translated: CASSLDRSNTEAFF.

This clone came up once. The chain has TRBV12-3 or TRBV12-4 and TRBJ1-6; D unclear. The CDR3 is 13 residues long. V was shortened by 6 bases and J by 6 bases, with 9 bases between the two germline ends. As DNA, the CDR3 is TGTGCCAGCAGCCTTAGTGCTAATTCACCCCTCCACTTT. Its protein product is CASSLSANSPLHF.

The gene calls are TRBV4-2 and TRBJ1-2, with TRBD1 matching over 7 bases. Germline V lookup: CDR1 LGHNA, CDR2 YNFKEQ. The CDR3 is made up of 16 amino acids. The V segment lost 2 bases and the J segment 2 bases; nucleotides outside the gene matches: 8. This CDR3 is CASSQHSGTANYGYTF. The CDR3 DNA sequence: TGTGCCAGCAGCCAACATTCTGGGACAGCAAACTATGGCTACACCTTC.

This clone was counted a single time. The V call is TRBV3-1 (or the pseudogene TRBV3-2), the J call TRBJ1-2; D is unresolved. Trimming shortened V by 2 bases and J by 8 bases, and 15 bases separated the two germline ends. The CDR3 totals 14 residues. Germline CDR1 reads LGHDT; CDR2 reads YNNKEL (reference sequence). The DNA for the CDR3 is TGTGCCAGCAGCCAAAGTCCGGGCGCTGGCGGCTACACCTTC. Translated, it gives CASSQSPGAGGYTF.

The chain recombines TRBV4-3 with TRBJ2-7, with no clear D. This CDR3 region has 14 residues. The germline V gene encodes CDR1 LGHNA and CDR2 YSLEER. The V end was cut by 0 bases, the J end by 0 bases, with 6 bases between. CDR3: CASSQDWSSYEQYF. The CDR3 DNA reads as TGCGCCAGCAGCCAAGACTGGAGCTCCTACGAGCAGTACTTC.

Turning to this clone: Other nucleotide sequences in the sample specify the same CDR3. V gene TRBV2 combines with J gene TRBJ2-7; D could derive from TRBD1 or TRBD2 (5 bases each). The CDR3 loop spans 14 amino acids. Looked up from germline, CDR1 is SNHLY and CDR2 is FYNNEI. V was trimmed by 3 bases and J by 7 bases, leaving 16 bases between them. The CDR3 reads CASSDMGRGGEQYF. The DNA for the CDR3 is TGTGCCAGCAGTGACATGGGTCGGGGCGGGGAGCAGTACTTC. Full variable domain (rest looked up from reference TRBV2 and TRBJ2-7): EPEVTQTPSHQVTQMGQEVILRCVPISNHLYFYWYRQILGQKVEFLVSFYNNEISEKSEIFDDQFSVERPDGSNFTLKIRSTKLEDSAMYFCASSDMGRGGEQYFGPGTRLTVT.

The chain links TRBV19 to TRBJ2-7; 10 nucleotides align to TRBD1. CDR1 is LNHDA, CDR2 SQIVND, per germline (reference sequence). J gave up 7 bases and V 2 bases, and 8 bases lay outside the gene matches. CDR3 length equals 15 residues. For the CDR3, the DNA is TGTGCCAGTAGTATAACCGGGACAGGGGAACAGGAGCAGTACTTC. Translated, it gives CASSITGTGEQEQYF.

V and J are TRBV4-3 and TRBJ1-4, with a possible D match to TRBD1 (6 bases). Germline CDR1 LGHNA, CDR2 YSLEER. The CDR3 length is 15 residues. The V gene lost 2 bases and the J gene lost 4 bases, with 11 bases spanning the gap. The CDR3 is CASSQMDSGNEKLFF. CDR3 DNA sequence: TGCGCCAGCAGCCAAATGGACAGCGGTAATGAAAAACTGTTTTTT.

V usage is TRBV19 and J usage is TRBJ2-7, with TRBD1 matching over 7 bases. V was clipped by 1 base and J by 1 base; unmatched bases: 13. This CDR3 spans 18 amino acids. Germline V gene sequence: CDR1 LNHDA, CDR2 SQIVND (reference sequence). The CDR3 here is CASSIVGQGEFLSYEQYF. In nucleotides, the CDR3 is TGTGCCAGTAGTATAGTCGGCCAGGGGGAGTTCCTTTCCTACGAGCAGTACTTC.

This clone was seen more than once but under ten times. The chain has TRBV7-3 and TRBJ2-3; possible D gene TRBD2, 6 bases. The germline CDR1 and CDR2 sequences are SGHTA and FQGTGA. The CDR3 spans 17 residues. Trimming removed 1 base at V and 6 bases at J, with 20 bases between. For the CDR3, the DNA is TGTGCCAGCAGCTTAAGTTTCGGGGGAGGCCTTCGGGATACGCAGTATTTT. As protein: CASSLSFGGGLRDTQYF. The entire variable domain, with the rest obtained from reference TRBV7-3 and TRBJ2-3, is as follows: GAGVSQTPSNKVTEKGKYVELRCDPISGHTALYWYRQSLGQGPEFLIYFQGTGAADDSGLPNDRFFAVRPEGSVSTLKIQRTERGDSAVYLCASSLSFGGGLRDTQYFGPGTRLTVL.

J is TRBJ2-7 and V is TRBV7-2; 10 bases fit TRBD2. CDR1 and CDR2 (germline): SGHTA, FQGNSA. V lost 3 bases, J lost 7 bases, and 3 bases stayed unmatched. The CDR3 sequence is 13 residues long. The CDR3 DNA sequence: TGTGCCAGCAGCTTGGGACTAGCGCGGGAGCAGTACTTC. It encodes CASSLGLAREQYF. Complete variable domain (other parts from reference TRBV7-2 and TRBJ2-7): GAGVSQSPSNKVTEKGKDVELRCDPISGHTALYWYRQSLGQGLEFLIYFQGNSAPDKSGLPSDRFSAERTGGSVSTLTIQRTQQEDSAVYLCASSLGLAREQYFGPGTRLTVT.

This clone was counted between two and nine times. The J gene is TRBJ2-7, the V gene TRBV5-5, with 8 nucleotides matching TRBD1. Trimming took 2 bases from V and 1 from J; bases not matched to a gene: 2. Germline lookup yields CDR1 SGHKS and CDR2 YYEKEE (reference sequence). The CDR3 is 14 amino acids. The CDR3 DNA sequence: TGTGCCAGCAGCTTACAGGGGGTTTCCTACGAGCAGTACTTC. Its translation is CASSLQGVSYEQYF.